Each of the 15 T cell receptor beta chains below was sequenced from the same sample in a study of blood T cell repertoires in COVID-19 (dated by TCRdb to the early 2020s). The library was prepared using the immunoSEQ multiplex PCR assay. As stored in TCRdb, this immuneACCESS dataset retains in-frame rearrangements with V and J assigned. A fraction of the clones does not appear; measured against another copy, unresolved V genes explain less than half of the discrepancy, and the remainder lacks a known reason. The sample yields 300,000 to 350,000 clones; roughly 87% were counted once. The ten most abundant clones make up around 8.9% of the sample. Sequencing was carried out using peripheral blood. All receptors derive from a man in his thirties or forties with COVID-19, enrolled during active disease.

V is TRBV28 and J is TRBJ1-2; 8 bases align to TRBD1. The junction had 7 bases not matched to a gene; V was cut back by 7 bases and J by 0 bases. The germline V gene encodes CDR1 MDHEN and CDR2 SYDVKM. The CDR3 runs 15 residues. The CDR3 loop reads CASKLPGQANYGYTF. CDR3 nucleotides: TGTGCCAGCAAATTACCGGGACAGGCTAACTATGGCTACACCTTC.

The chain uses TRBV28 and TRBJ2-4; 9 bases line up with TRBD1. The CDR3 has 13 amino acids. V dropped 9 bases and J dropped 4; count of bases not matched to a gene: 4. Germline V gene lookup returns CDR1 MDHEN and CDR2 SYDVKM. In DNA form, the CDR3 reads TGTGCCAGTCTCGGGACAGGGAAAAACATTCAGTACTTC. Its translation is CASLGTGKNIQYF.

This clone was observed a few times. The chain joins TRBV12-5 to TRBJ2-7; D possibly corresponds to TRBD1 (6 bases). Germline CDR1 LGHNT, CDR2 FRNRAP. The V end lost 5 bases, the J end lost 4 bases, and 21 bases lay between the germline ends. The length of the CDR3 is 16 residues. CDR3 amino acids: CASGPRTEPNEYEQYF. Written as DNA, the CDR3 is TGTGCTAGTGGTCCCCGGACAGAACCCAATGAATACGAGCAGTACTTC.

The chain has TRBV25-1 and TRBJ1-4; D is possibly TRBD1 (5 bases). CDR3 length: 16 amino acids. The V end lost 1 base, the J end lost 7 bases, and 16 bases lay between the germline ends. CDR1 and CDR2 from the germline V gene are MGHDK and SYGVNS. The CDR3 here is CASSEFVWAGREKLFF. DNA for the CDR3: TGTGCCAGCAGTGAATTCGTCTGGGCAGGGCGTGAAAAACTGTTTTTT.

This clone was found once. The chain has TRBV23-1 and TRBJ2-7; TRBD1 aligns across 7 bases. TRBV23-1 has ORF status, its function being uncertain. This CDR3 has 15 amino acids. V lost 6 bases, J lost 3 bases, and 11 bases stayed unmatched. The DNA of the CDR3 is TGCGCCAGCAGACGACAGGGCAATCAGAGCTACGAGCAGTACTTC. Translated, it gives CASRRQGNQSYEQYF.

The chain has TRBV6-1 and TRBJ1-2; no definite D call. Germline V gives CDR1 MNHNS, CDR2 SASEGT. Trimming shortened V by 3 bases and J by 4 bases, and 18 bases separated the two germline ends. CDR3 length: 16 residues. The CDR3 region is CASSDPGAERGYGYTF. DNA for the CDR3: TGTGCCAGCAGTGATCCTGGCGCAGAAAGAGGCTATGGCTACACCTTC.

The J gene is TRBJ2-1, the V gene TRBV15; TRBD2 agrees at 8 bases. CDR1 LNHNV and CDR2 YYDKDF come from the germline V gene (reference sequence). This CDR3 has 16 amino acids. J was trimmed by 7 bases and V by 0 bases; bases with no gene match: 8. The CDR3 DNA follows: TGTGCCACCAGCAGAGACAGGGGCGGGAGGCATAATGAGCAGTTCTTC. This gives the protein CATSRDRGGRHNEQFF.

This chain joins TRBV19 and TRBJ1-2; possibly TRBD1 for D (6 bases). The V end lost 7 bases, the J end lost 8 bases, and 20 bases lay between the germline ends. Germline V lookup: CDR1 LNHDA, CDR2 SQIVND (reference sequence). CDR3 length: 14 amino acids. The CDR3 loop is CASTPTGSYEGYTF. The DNA for the CDR3 is TGTGCCAGTACCCCGACAGGTTCGTACGAAGGCTACACCTTC.

The V call is TRBV3-1 (or the pseudogene TRBV3-2), the J call TRBJ2-1; D is possibly TRBD2 (5 bases). V dropped 0 bases and J dropped 3 bases, with 15 bases sitting between them. The CDR3 contains 17 residues. CDR1 and CDR2 (germline): LGHDT, YNNKEL (reference sequence). In DNA form, the CDR3 reads TGTGCCAGCAGCCAAGATTATCTACTGGACTTCTACAATGAGCAGTTCTTC. It yields the protein CASSQDYLLDFYNEQFF.

The rearrangement links TRBV6-2 or TRBV6-3 to TRBJ2-3, with 9 bases identical to TRBD2. The V gene end was trimmed by 1 base and the J gene end by 4 bases; junction bases not matched to a gene: 9. Germline lookup yields CDR1 MNHEY and CDR2 SVGEGT. The CDR3 is 17 residues long. CDR3 nucleotides: TGTGCCAGCAGTTACTTCGCTCGCGGGGGGGTCGCAGATACGCAGTATTTT. It translates to CASSYFARGGVADTQYF.

The V gene is TRBV4-2, the J gene TRBJ1-2; D remains ambiguous. This CDR3 comprises 13 residues. Germline CDR1 LGHNA, CDR2 YNFKEQ. V was cut by 0 bases and J by 8 bases, with 10 bases left in between. CDR3 residues: CASSQDRRGGYTF. The CDR3 bases are TGTGCCAGCAGCCAAGATCGTAGAGGGGGCTACACCTTC.

The chain has TRBV28 and TRBJ1-5; no firm D call. Germline assignment: CDR1 MDHEN and CDR2 SYDVKM. V was shortened by 11 bases and J by 7 bases, with 18 bases between the two germline ends. This CDR3 spans 13 amino acids. The CDR3 loop is CAHSEGSGQPQHF. The CDR3 DNA reads TGTGCCCACTCGGAGGGCTCGGGGCAGCCCCAGCATTTT.

The chain couples TRBV15 to TRBJ2-1; D gene ambiguous. Germline lookup yields CDR1 LNHNV and CDR2 YYDKDF (reference sequence). Trimming took off 0 bases at V and 1 base at J, with 19 bases between the two ends. The CDR3 has 19 amino acids. This chain's CDR3 is CATSRDTRKGFGSYNEQFF. CDR3 bases: TGTGCCACCAGCAGAGATACTCGGAAAGGCTTCGGGTCCTACAATGAGCAGTTCTTC.

The gene calls are TRBV28 and TRBJ2-5; the D gene is possibly TRBD1 (6 bases). CDR1 and CDR2 from the germline V gene are MDHEN and SYDVKM. CDR3 length equals 15 residues. Deletions cut 4 bases from V and 5 bases from J, with 17 bases between. The CDR3 reads CASSYRVVGRETQYF. DNA for the CDR3: TGTGCCAGCAGTTACAGGGTTGTTGGAAGGGAGACCCAGTACTTC.

This chain links TRBV27 with TRBJ2-5; a weak D match, TRBD2 (6 bases). Per germline, CDR1 MNHEY and CDR2 SMNVEV (reference sequence). This CDR3 comprises 15 residues. V gave up 3 bases and J gave up 5 bases, with 16 bases separating them. The CDR3 protein is CASSFVRAGGETQYF. CDR3 in DNA: TGTGCCAGCAGTTTCGTACGGGCAGGAGGGGAGACCCAGTACTTC.